This passage covers 11 T cell receptor beta chains from one sample sequenced in a study of metastatic and nonmetastatic thyroid tumors. Patients had received no treatment of any kind before thyroid surgery. TCRdb re-called the PCR reads with MiXCR. The table lists about 10,000 clones, around two fifths of them singletons. Sequencing was performed on tumor tissue. The origin of the receptors is a female donor with papillary thyroid cancer or a benign thyroid nodule (not recorded which). Some clones in this sample may be carry-over from other donors' samples.

The chain recombines TRBV3-1 with TRBJ2-7; D gene ambiguous. Trimming left V 2 bases short and J 0 bases short, with 2 bases between. The CDR3 consists of 12 residues. Germline V lookup: CDR1 LGHDT, CDR2 YNNKEL (reference sequence). The CDR3 DNA reads as TGTGCCAGCAGCCAATTCTCCTACGAGCAGTACTTC. Translation gives CASSQFSYEQYF.

By share, this clone ranks as large. J is TRBJ1-5 and V is TRBV6-6; TRBD1 matches at 7 bases. The ends lost 2 bases at V and 1 base at J; junction bases unmatched: 5. This CDR3 contains 16 residues. Germline V gene lookup returns CDR1 MNHNY and CDR2 SVGAGI (reference sequence). For the CDR3, the DNA is TGTGCCAGCAGTTACATCAGGGGGAGAAGCAATCAGCCCCAGCATTTT. Translating gives CASSYIRGRSNQPQHF.

The chain has TRBV4-2 and TRBJ2-7; 12 positions agree with TRBD2. The germline gives CDR1 LGHNA, CDR2 YNFKEQ. The V gene end was trimmed by 2 bases and the J gene end by 2 bases; junction bases not matched to a gene: 4. CDR3 size: 16 residues. Written as DNA, the CDR3 is TGTGCCAGCAGCCAACAGACTAGCGGGGGAACCTACGAGCAGTACTTC. Amino acids: CASSQQTSGGTYEQYF.

The chain recombines TRBV4-1 with TRBJ2-7; no reliable D call. This CDR3 region has 13 residues. V was clipped by 1 base and J by 4 bases, with 8 bases between them. CDR1 and CDR2 from the germline V gene are MGHRA and YSYEKL. CDR3 coding DNA: TGCGCCAGCAGCCAAGGGGGTCCTTACGAGCAGTACTTC. This sequence encodes CASSQGGPYEQYF.

This sequence joins TRBV3-1 and TRBJ2-1; 10 bases are a match to TRBD1. Germline V gene lookup returns CDR1 LGHDT and CDR2 YNNKEL (reference sequence). CDR3 length: 15 amino acids. V gave up 4 bases and J gave up 7 bases; unmatched junction bases: 7. The CDR3: CASSLVWDRGNEQFF. The CDR3 DNA reads as TGTGCCAGCAGCCTCGTCTGGGACAGGGGTAATGAGCAGTTCTTC.

The chain is built from TRBV28 and TRBJ2-3, with D maybe TRBD1 (6 bases). Germline V gene lookup returns CDR1 MDHEN and CDR2 SYDVKM. The CDR3 is 17 residues long. Trimming left V 3 bases short and J 0 bases short, with 16 bases between. CDR3 amino acids: CASSLTSGTPSTDTQYF. The CDR3 DNA sequence: TGTGCCAGCAGTTTGACCTCCGGGACACCTAGCACAGATACGCAGTATTTT.

This clone appeared a few times. Here the CDR3 reads CASSYSIGYEQYF. CDR3 DNA: TGTGCCAGCAGTTACTCGATAGGTTACGAGCAGTACTTC. J is TRBJ2-7 and V is TRBV6-2 or TRBV6-3; D gene uncertain. Germline assignment: CDR1 MNHEY and CDR2 SVGEGT. The CDR3 has 13 residues. Trimming left V 0 bases short and J 4 bases short, with 7 bases between.

V usage is TRBV28 and J usage is TRBJ1-3, with D tentatively TRBD1 (6 bases). CDR1 is MDHEN, CDR2 SYDVKM, per germline. The CDR3 loop spans 15 amino acids. The V gene lost 4 bases and the J gene lost 0 bases, with 10 bases spanning the gap. CDR3 sequence (DNA): TGTGCCAGCAGTTACCAGGGGTCCTCTGGAAACACCATATATTTT. As protein: CASSYQGSSGNTIYF.

The rearrangement uses TRBV24-1 and TRBJ2-7; no reliable D call. The germline V gene encodes CDR1 KGHDR and CDR2 SFDVKD. CDR3 size: 13 residues. Trimming cost V 5 bases and J 0 bases, with 7 bases left between them. CDR3 residues: CATSVGSSYEQYF. The CDR3 coding sequence is TGTGCCACCAGTGTGGGTTCCTCCTACGAGCAGTACTTC.

The chain joins TRBV18 to TRBJ1-2, with D perhaps matching TRBD1 (5 bases). Trimming took 3 bases from V and 4 from J, leaving 12 bases between them. This CDR3 spans 14 amino acids. Germline CDR1 and CDR2: KGHSH and LQKENI. CDR3 amino acids: CASSPDNQGYGYTF. In nucleotides, the CDR3 is TGTGCCAGCTCACCGGACAACCAGGGCTATGGCTACACCTTC.

The chain uses TRBV13 and TRBJ2-6; TRBD1 might be the D (6 bases). Trimming stripped 4 bases from V and 4 bases from J, with 8 bases between. Germline V gene sequence: CDR1 PRHDT, CDR2 FYEKMQ (reference sequence). CDR3 length equals 14 residues. The CDR3 loop is CASSYRAGANVLTF. CDR3 sequence (DNA): TGTGCCAGCAGCTACAGGGCAGGGGCCAACGTCCTGACTTTC.